Listed below are T cell receptor beta chains from one sample, sequenced in a study of cytomegalovirus exposure and HLA in healthy donors. TCRdb keeps only in-frame clones here, not all; method: immunoSEQ multiplex PCR. Of about 130,000 clones listed, more than 65% were seen once; the top ten hold about 2.7%. Sequencing was carried out using PBMCs. The origin of the receptors is a woman aged 18-29 years in good health and CMV-seropositive. The conserved cysteine and the conserved F or W are not part of the CDR3 here. The order of the fields is CDR3 length, V gene, CDR3 protein.

11 | TRBV2 | ASSGRQSYGYT
12 | TRBV2 | ASIYDREDYGYT
11 | TRBV6-1 | ASSELGRNGYT
12 | TRBV7-9 | ASSIQGRYSPLH
15 | TRBV6-4 | ASRPLAGDPTTDTQY
16 | TRBV7-9 | ASRSHWEQEAAKNIQY
12 | TRBV27 | ASSRRPQGHGYT
12 | TRBV30 | AWADISSNQPQH
9 | TRBV20-1 | SATRGHEQY
12 | TRBV28 | ASSFRGQDNEQF
13 | TRBV2 | ATRWSSERQETQY
13 | TRBV7-9 | ASSLGGGPTDTQY
13 | TRBV15 | ATNKDRGQRDTQY
11 | TRBV4-2 | ASSQGPDWEQY
12 | TRBV2 | ASKIGTANYEQY
15 | TRBV2 | ANNRGTSGGESETQY
11 | TRBV2 | ASRPQGLTEAF
11 | TRBV30 | AWSLGRNTEAF
15 | TRBV7-9 | ASSLAAGTGGLETQY
11 | TRBV29-1 | SVERDRRYEQY
11 | TRBV29-1 | SVDRGGSYEQY
12 | TRBV6-7 | ASRGDRDNYGYT
9 | TRBV2 | ASRVEQTQY
15 | TRBV4-1 | ASSQWVRGLSTDTQY
13 | TRBV28 | ASSSGQGEIDEQF
12 | TRBV11-3 | ASSPPGLADEQF
13 | TRBV11-1 | ASSSQGARQETQY
14 | TRBV4-1 | ASSQDSRGLGDTIY
9 | TRBV12-5 | ASGSSGEQF
11 | TRBV7-8 | ASSLGIVEGYT
12 | TRBV5-6 | ASNLGGRFSEAF
13 | TRBV7-9 | ASSRPGLNTGELF
13 | TRBV18 | ASSYGLAGGNEQF
10 | TRBV5-5 | ASSLDATEAF
15 | TRBV7-9 | ASSLGSQGPQGTEAF
14 | TRBV28 | ASSLIDSSTNEKLF
11 | TRBV29-1 | SVESGSDYGYT
14 | TRBV19 | ASSSGQGQPPTEAF
10 | TRBV11-2 | ASSEWGGRLF
12 | TRBV27 | ASSLGTGGEPQY
12 | TRBV4-1 | ASSRGEGWDTQY
12 | TRBV11-2 | ASSRAGTQGEAF
14 | TRBV5-6 | ASSLIGFSSADTQY
14 | TRBV7-9 | ASSDTGTGMYNEQF
11 | TRBV18 | ASSRQSEGELF
12 | TRBV2 | ASSESGDPGELF
13 | TRBV2 | ASSEAYSPSYEQY
13 | TRBV18 | ASSPETGIRYGYT
13 | TRBV5-4 | ASSLEQGANSPLH
14 | TRBV5-1 | ASSLALGQSTDTQY
13 | TRBV5-1 | ASSLGDRDQETQY
13 | TRBV7-9 | ASSLGTGGNQPQH
13 | TRBV4-1 | ASSHPGGRTDTQY
13 | TRBV28 | ASSPPAGGGNEQF